This is a list of T cell receptor beta chains from one sample in a study of cytomegalovirus exposure and HLA in healthy donors. Data came from immunoSEQ multiplex PCR; TCRdb stores just in-frame clones and leaves some out. The table records more than 150,000 clones, approximately 79% of them present only once. Sequencing was done on a sample of PBMCs. The receptor source for this set is a woman aged 50 to 60 in good health and CMV-seropositive. Each CDR3 is given with its conserved first and last residue. The D gene is left open where the match is weak. A row's size may be missing; if present it is once, few, many or a size class.

J,V,D,size,DNA,CDR3
TRBJ1-2,TRBV12-5,.,.,TGTGCTAGTGGGCCCACAAATACTAACTATGGCTACACCTTC,CASGPTNTNYGYTF
TRBJ1-1,TRBV7-9,.,few,TGTGCCAGCAGCTTAGACATGAACACTGAAGCTTTCTTT,CASSLDMNTEAFF
TRBJ2-7,TRBV7-2,.,.,TGTGCCAGCAGCCTGTTACTACGTGAGCAGTACTTC,CASSLLLREQYF
TRBJ1-2,TRBV6-5,.,.,TGTGCCTCCCGGGAGGGGCACTATGGCTACACCTTC,CASREGHYGYTF
TRBJ1-1,TRBV5-1,.,.,TGCGCCAGCAGCTTGGAACAGGGCGTCACTGAAGCTTTCTTT,CASSLEQGVTEAFF
TRBJ1-2,TRBV5-6,.,.,TGTGCCAGCAGCTGGGGCAGGGTGGGGTATGGCTACACCTTC,CASSWGRVGYGYTF
TRBJ2-7,TRBV5-5,TRBD1,many,TGTGCCAGCAGCAAGGCCGGGACAGGGACGGACGAGCAGTACTTC,CASSKAGTGTDEQYF
TRBJ1-2,TRBV11-1,.,.,TGTGCCAGCAGCTTAGCCGGGTATTACTACACCTTC,CASSLAGYYYTF
TRBJ1-5,TRBV5-1,.,.,TGCGCCAGCAGCTTGGGGCAGAGGGATCAGCCCCAGCATTTT,CASSLGQRDQPQHF
TRBJ1-1,TRBV5-6,.,.,TGTGCCAGCAGCCGCGTTGAGCGTATGAACACTGAAGCTTTCTTT,CASSRVERMNTEAFF
TRBJ2-2,TRBV2,.,.,TGTGCCAGCAGTGCAGGGGATACCGGGGAGCTGTTTTTT,CASSAGDTGELFF
TRBJ1-1,TRBV6-5,.,.,TGTGCCAGCAGTTACTCGACTCAGGGGTCCACTGAAGCTTTCTTT,CASSYSTQGSTEAFF
TRBJ1-2,TRBV18,TRBD1,.,TGTGCCAGCTCACGTGGGACAGACTATGGCTACACCTTC,CASSRGTDYGYTF
TRBJ2-7,TRBV27,TRBD2,.,TGTGCCAGCAGTTTTACAGCGGGGACCTACGAGCAGTACTTC,CASSFTAGTYEQYF
TRBJ1-1,TRBV18,.,once,TGTGCCAGCTCACCAAAAGGGGGGGTAGGTGAAGCTTTCTTT,CASSPKGGVGEAFF
TRBJ2-7,TRBV11-2,TRBD2,.,TGTGCCAGCAGCTTTGCCGCGGGGGGGATTGGATACGAGCAGTACTTC,CASSFAAGGIGYEQYF
TRBJ2-3,TRBV5-1,TRBD2,.,TGCGCCAGCAGCTCTAGCGGGGGGCCGGGAGATACGCAGTATTTT,CASSSSGGPGDTQYF
TRBJ2-7,TRBV27,.,.,TGTGCCAGCAGTTTTGCGGGGAATACCTACGAGCAGTACTTC,CASSFAGNTYEQYF
TRBJ2-7,TRBV19,TRBD2,.,TGTGCCAGTAGTATAGCGGGGGGGATGTACGAGCAGTACTTC,CASSIAGGMYEQYF
TRBJ2-7,TRBV10-3,.,.,TGTGCCATCAGTGAGTCTAACGAGCAGTACTTC,CAISESNEQYF
TRBJ1-2,TRBV6-5,.,once,TGTGCCAGCAGTTACTCCTCGCAGGGGCTATTCTATGGCTACACCTTC,CASSYSSQGLFYGYTF
TRBJ2-2,TRBV6-6,TRBD1,.,TGTGCCAGCAGCCCGGACAGGGTAGGGACCGGGGAGCTGTTTTTT,CASSPDRVGTGELFF
TRBJ2-1,TRBV9,TRBD1,.,TGTGCCAGCAGCGTAGCTAAGGACAGGGGTCAAAATGAGCAGTTCTTC,CASSVAKDRGQNEQFF
TRBJ2-7,TRBV5-1,.,.,TGCGCCAGCAGCCTCCAGGGGTCCTACGAGCAGTACTTC,CASSLQGSYEQYF
TRBJ1-1,TRBV6-1,TRBD1,.,TGTGCCAGCAGGGAATGGACAGGGTTCGTCATGAACACTGAAGCTTTCTTT,CASREWTGFVMNTEAFF
TRBJ1-5,TRBV2,TRBD1,.,TGTGCCAGCAGTGCGACAGGGGGCGAAGGCAATCAGCCCCAGCATTTT,CASSATGGEGNQPQHF
TRBJ2-3,TRBV5-1,.,.,TGCGCCAGCAGCCCGGGGGGCGCCTCAGATACGCAGTATTTT,CASSPGGASDTQYF
TRBJ2-1,TRBV5-4,.,.,TGTGCCAGCAGCCTTCAAAGAGCTTTTCACAATGAGCAGTTCTTC,CASSLQRAFHNEQFF
TRBJ1-1,TRBV20-1,.,.,TGCAGTGCTAGAGATTATATTGAAGCTTTCTTT,CSARDYIEAFF
TRBJ2-4,TRBV6-1,.,.,TGTGCCAGCATAGGGGGGGCCCTAGCCAAAAACATTCAGTACTTC,CASIGGALAKNIQYF
TRBJ2-3,TRBV7-8,TRBD2,.,TGTGCCAGCAGCTTAGTGGTGTCTAGCGGCCTAATCACAGATACGCAGTATTTT,CASSLVVSSGLITDTQYF
TRBJ1-1,TRBV2,.,few,TGTGCCAGCTTCAGACAGCCGAACACTGAAGCTTTCTTT,CASFRQPNTEAFF
TRBJ2-6,TRBV6-1,.,.,TGTGCCAGCAGTGCCCCCGGCCCGGGTAGGATGTCTGGGGCCAACGTCCTGACTTTC,CASSAPGPGRMSGANVLTF